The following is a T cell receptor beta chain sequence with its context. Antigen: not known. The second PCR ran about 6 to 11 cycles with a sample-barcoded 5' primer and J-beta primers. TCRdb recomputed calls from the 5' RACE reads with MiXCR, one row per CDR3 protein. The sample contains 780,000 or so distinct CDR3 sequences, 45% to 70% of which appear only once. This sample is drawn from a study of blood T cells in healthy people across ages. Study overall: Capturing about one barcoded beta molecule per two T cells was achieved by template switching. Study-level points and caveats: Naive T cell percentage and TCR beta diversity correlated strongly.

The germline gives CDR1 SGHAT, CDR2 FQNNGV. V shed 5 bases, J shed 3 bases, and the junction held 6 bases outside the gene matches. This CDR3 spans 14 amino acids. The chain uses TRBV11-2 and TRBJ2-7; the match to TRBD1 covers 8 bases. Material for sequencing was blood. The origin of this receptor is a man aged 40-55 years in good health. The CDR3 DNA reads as TGTGCCAGCAGCGCAGGGGGCGCTTTCTACGAGCAGTACTTC. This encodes CASSAGGAFYEQYF.